The 4 T cell receptor beta chains in this list originate from one sample, sequenced in a study of control samples from healthy donors and cancer patients (dated by TCRdb to 2020 to 2021). The library was obtained by the immunoSEQ multiplex PCR assay. The immuneACCESS repertoire file appears here via TCRdb, limited to in-frame rearrangements. These files lack a portion of the clones; in checked studies, under half of the deficit traces to unresolved V genes, and the cause of the others is not known. The sample table lists 91,000 or so clones, about nine tenths of them with a count of one. Clones ranked in the top ten supply 0.92% of the sample. The sequenced material came from blood. These TCRs come from a woman between 25 and 40 years old in good health.

V gene TRBV7-9 combines with J gene TRBJ1-1; no definite D call. V was cut by 1 base and J by 6 bases, with 15 bases left in between. The CDR3 consists of 15 residues. Germline loops: CDR1 SEHNR, CDR2 FQNEAQ (reference sequence). For the CDR3, the DNA is TGTGCCAGCAGCTTAGAAGAGGGAAGAGGGCCTGAAGCTTTCTTT. Protein sequence: CASSLEEGRGPEAFF.

The J gene is TRBJ1-3, the V gene TRBV30; no clear D. Germline assignment: CDR1 GTSNPN and CDR2 SVGIG (reference sequence). The V end lost 0 bases, the J end lost 2 bases, and 8 bases lay between the germline ends. This CDR3 contains 14 residues. CDR3 DNA: TGTGCCTGGAGTGTTGGGCAGGCTGGAAACACCATATATTTT. Residues: CAWSVGQAGNTIYF. Full variable domain (missing parts from reference TRBV30 and TRBJ1-3): SQTIHQWPATLVQPVGSPLSLECTVEGTSNPNLYWYRQAAGRGLQLLFYSVGIGQISSEVPQNLSASRPQDRQFILSSKKLLLSDSGFYLCAWSVGQAGNTIYFGEGSWLTVV.

There are a few counts of this clone. V and J are TRBV3-1 (or the pseudogene TRBV3-2) and TRBJ1-2, with D unresolved. The ends were cut back, 2 bases at V and 4 bases at J, with 11 bases in the middle. This CDR3 is built from 14 residues. Germline CDR1 reads LGHDT; CDR2 reads YNNKEL (reference sequence). The CDR3 region has the DNA TGTGCCAGCAGCCAAAATGGGGTGGGCTATGGCTACACCTTC. Translated: CASSQNGVGYGYTF.

The chain recombines TRBV18 with TRBJ1-4; D gene unclear. The V gene's germline CDR1 is KGHSH and CDR2 LQKENI. The CDR3 runs to 15 residues. Trimming removed 2 bases at V and 0 bases at J, with 7 bases between. The CDR3 region has the DNA TGTGCCAGCTCACCAAGCACTGCAACTAATGAAAAACTGTTTTTT. It specifies CASSPSTATNEKLFF.